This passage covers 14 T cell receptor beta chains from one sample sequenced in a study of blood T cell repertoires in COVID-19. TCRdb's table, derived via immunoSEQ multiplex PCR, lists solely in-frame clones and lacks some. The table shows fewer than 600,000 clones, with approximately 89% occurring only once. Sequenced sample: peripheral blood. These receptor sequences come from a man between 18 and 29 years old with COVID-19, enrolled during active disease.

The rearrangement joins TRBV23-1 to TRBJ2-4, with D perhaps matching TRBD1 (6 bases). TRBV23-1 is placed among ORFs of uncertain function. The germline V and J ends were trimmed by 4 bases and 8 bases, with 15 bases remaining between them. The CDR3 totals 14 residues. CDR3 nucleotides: TGCGCCAGCAGTCGGTACAGGGTAGTGGACATTCAGTACTTC. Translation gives CASSRYRVVDIQYF.

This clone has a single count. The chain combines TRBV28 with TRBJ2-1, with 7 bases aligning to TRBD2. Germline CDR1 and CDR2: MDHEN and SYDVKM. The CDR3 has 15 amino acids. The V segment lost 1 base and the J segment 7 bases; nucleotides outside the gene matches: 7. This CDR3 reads CASSLYAGASNEQFF. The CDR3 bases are TGTGCCAGCAGTTTATATGCGGGAGCGAGTAATGAGCAGTTCTTC.

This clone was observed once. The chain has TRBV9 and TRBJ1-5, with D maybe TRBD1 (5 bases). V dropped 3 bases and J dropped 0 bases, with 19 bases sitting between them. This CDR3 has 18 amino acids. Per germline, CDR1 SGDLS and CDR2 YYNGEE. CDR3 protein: CASSGPWGGDNSNQPQHF. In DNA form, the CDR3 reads TGTGCCAGCAGCGGCCCCTGGGGCGGCGATAATAGCAATCAGCCCCAGCATTTT.

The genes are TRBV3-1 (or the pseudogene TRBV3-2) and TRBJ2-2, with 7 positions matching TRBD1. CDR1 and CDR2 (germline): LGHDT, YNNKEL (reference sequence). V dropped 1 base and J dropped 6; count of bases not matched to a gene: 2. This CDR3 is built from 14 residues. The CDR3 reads CASSQGQGPGELFF. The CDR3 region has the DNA TGTGCCAGCAGCCAAGGACAGGGTCCCGGGGAGCTGTTTTTT.

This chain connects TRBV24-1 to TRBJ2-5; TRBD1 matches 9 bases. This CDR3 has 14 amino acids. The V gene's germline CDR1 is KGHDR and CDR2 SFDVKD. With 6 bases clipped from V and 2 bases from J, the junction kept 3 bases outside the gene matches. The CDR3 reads CATSTGGLQETQYF. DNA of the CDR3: TGTGCCACCAGTACAGGGGGCTTACAAGAGACCCAGTACTTC.

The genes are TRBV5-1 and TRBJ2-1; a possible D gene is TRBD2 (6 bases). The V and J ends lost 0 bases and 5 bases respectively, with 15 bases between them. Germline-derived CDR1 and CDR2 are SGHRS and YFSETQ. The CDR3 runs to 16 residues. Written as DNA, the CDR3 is TGCGCCAGCAGCTTGGTTTCCGGGAGTTCGCACAATGAGCAGTTCTTC. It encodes CASSLVSGSSHNEQFF.

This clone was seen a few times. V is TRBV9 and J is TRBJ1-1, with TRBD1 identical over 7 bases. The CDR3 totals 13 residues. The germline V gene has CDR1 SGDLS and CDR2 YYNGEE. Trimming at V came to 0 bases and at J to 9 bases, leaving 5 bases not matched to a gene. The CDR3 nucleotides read TGTGCCAGCAGCGTAGGCTCAGGGGGGCAAGCTTTCTTT. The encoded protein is CASSVGSGGQAFF.

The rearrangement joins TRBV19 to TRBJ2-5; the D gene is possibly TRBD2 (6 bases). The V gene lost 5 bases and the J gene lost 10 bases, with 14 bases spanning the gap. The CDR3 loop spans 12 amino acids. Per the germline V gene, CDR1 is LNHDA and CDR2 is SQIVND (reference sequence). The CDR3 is CASSARGERQYF. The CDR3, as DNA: TGTGCCAGTAGTGCCCGCGGGGAGCGCCAGTACTTC.

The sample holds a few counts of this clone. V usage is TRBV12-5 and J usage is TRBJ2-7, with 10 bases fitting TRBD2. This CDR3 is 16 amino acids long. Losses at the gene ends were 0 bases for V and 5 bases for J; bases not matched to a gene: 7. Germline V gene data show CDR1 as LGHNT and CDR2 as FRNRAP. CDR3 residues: CASGLVLTSGSHEQYF. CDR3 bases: TGTGCTAGTGGTTTGGTCCTGACTAGCGGGTCCCACGAGCAGTACTTC.

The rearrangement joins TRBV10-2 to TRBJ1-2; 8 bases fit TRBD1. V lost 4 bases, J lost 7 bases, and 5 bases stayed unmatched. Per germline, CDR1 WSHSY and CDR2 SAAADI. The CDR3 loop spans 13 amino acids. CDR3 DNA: TGCGCCAGCAGTGTGGACAGGGCGAGTGGCTACACCTTC. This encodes CASSVDRASGYTF.

The CDR3 loop is CASSEDSGGPWETQYF. CDR3 nucleotide sequence: TGTGCCAGCAGTGAGGACAGCGGGGGGCCATGGGAGACCCAGTACTTC. The V call is TRBV6-2 or TRBV6-3, the J call TRBJ2-5, with 9 bases that match TRBD2. Trimming removed 5 bases from V and 5 bases from J; junction bases left unmatched: 12. The CDR3 covers 16 residues. Per germline, CDR1 MNHEY and CDR2 SVGEGT.

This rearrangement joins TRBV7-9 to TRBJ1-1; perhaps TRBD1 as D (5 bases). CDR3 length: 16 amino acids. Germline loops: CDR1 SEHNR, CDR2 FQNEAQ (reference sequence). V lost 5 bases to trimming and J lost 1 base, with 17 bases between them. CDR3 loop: CASSKRLGRENTEAFF. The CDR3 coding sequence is TGTGCCAGCAGCAAGCGCTTGGGGCGGGAGAACACTGAAGCTTTCTTT.

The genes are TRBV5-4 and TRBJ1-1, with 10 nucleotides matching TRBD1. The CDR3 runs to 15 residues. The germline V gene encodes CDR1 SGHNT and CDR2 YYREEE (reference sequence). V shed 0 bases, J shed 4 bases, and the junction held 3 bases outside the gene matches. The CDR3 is CASSLGQGAGTEAFF. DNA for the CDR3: TGTGCCAGCAGCTTGGGACAGGGGGCGGGCACTGAAGCTTTCTTT.

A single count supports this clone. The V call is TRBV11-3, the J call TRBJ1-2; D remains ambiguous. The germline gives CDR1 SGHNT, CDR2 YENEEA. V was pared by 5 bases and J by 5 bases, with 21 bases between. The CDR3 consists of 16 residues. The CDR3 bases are TGTGCCAGCAGCACAGATGGACGGCGGGCGTTTTATGGCTACACCTTC. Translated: CASSTDGRRAFYGYTF.